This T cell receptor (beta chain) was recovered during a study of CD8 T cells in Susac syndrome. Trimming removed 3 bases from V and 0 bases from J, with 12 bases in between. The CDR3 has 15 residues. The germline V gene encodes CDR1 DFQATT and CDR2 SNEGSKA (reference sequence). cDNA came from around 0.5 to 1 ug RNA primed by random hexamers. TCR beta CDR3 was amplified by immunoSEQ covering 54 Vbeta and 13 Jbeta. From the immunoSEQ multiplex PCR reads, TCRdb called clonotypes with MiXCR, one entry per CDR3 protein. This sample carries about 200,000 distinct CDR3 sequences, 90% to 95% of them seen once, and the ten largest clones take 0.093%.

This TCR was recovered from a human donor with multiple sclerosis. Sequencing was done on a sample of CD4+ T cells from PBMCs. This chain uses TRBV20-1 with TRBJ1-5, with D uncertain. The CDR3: CSASPTDYSNQPQHF. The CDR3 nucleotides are TGCAGTGCTAGTCCCACAGATTATAGCAATCAGCCCCAGCATTTT.